This T cell receptor (beta chain) originates from a study of identical twins. There are 15 residues in the CDR3. V was shortened by 1 base and J by 0 bases, with 10 bases between the two germline ends. Germline CDR1 reads SGHVS; CDR2 reads FNYEAQ. This clonotype came up a few times. A universal primer binding site was introduced by template switching. The final cDNA contained unique molecular identifiers. One entry per CDR3 protein results from TCRdb running MiXCR on the 5' RACE reads. The sample has 130,000 to 150,000 distinct CDR3 sequences, approximately 3.5% seen once. V usage is TRBV7-6 and J usage is TRBJ2-7; D gene unclear. This TCR came from a man aged 18 to 35 in good health. The sequencing sample was made of memory T cells sorted from blood. The CDR3 sequence is CASSLETASSYEQYF. CDR3 DNA sequence: TGTGCCAGCAGCTTAGAAACCGCGAGCTCCTACGAGCAGTACTTC.